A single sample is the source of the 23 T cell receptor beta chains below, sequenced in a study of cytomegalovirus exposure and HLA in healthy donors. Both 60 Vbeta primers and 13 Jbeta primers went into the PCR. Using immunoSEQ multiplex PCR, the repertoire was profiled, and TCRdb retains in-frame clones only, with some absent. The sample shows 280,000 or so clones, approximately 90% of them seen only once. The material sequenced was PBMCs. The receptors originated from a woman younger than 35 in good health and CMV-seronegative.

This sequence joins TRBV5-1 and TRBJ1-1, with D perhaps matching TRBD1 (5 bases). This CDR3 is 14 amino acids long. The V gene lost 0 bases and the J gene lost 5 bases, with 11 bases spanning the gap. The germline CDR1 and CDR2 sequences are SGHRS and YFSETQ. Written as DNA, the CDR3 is TGCGCCAGCAGCTTGGTCTTCGGGGGGACTGAAGCTTTCTTT. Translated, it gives CASSLVFGGTEAFF.

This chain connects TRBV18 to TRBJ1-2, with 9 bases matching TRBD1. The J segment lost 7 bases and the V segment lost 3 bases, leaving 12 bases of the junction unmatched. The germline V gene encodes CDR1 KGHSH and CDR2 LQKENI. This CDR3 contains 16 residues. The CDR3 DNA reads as TGTGCCAGCTCACCGGGACAGGGAGCAGCCGTCCCTGGCTACACCTTC. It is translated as CASSPGQGAAVPGYTF. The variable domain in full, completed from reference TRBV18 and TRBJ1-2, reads NAGVMQNPRHLVRRRGQEARLRCSPMKGHSHVYWYRQLPEEGLKFMVYLQKENIIDESGMPKERFSAEFPKEGPSILRIQQVVRGDSAAYFCASSPGQGAAVPGYTFGSGTRLTVV.

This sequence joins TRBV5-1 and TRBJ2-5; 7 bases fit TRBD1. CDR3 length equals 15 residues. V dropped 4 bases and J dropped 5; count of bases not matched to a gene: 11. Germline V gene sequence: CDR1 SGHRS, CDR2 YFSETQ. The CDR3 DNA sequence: TGCGCCAGCAGCCCAACCTTGACAGGGCGGGAGACCCAGTACTTC. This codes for CASSPTLTGRETQYF.

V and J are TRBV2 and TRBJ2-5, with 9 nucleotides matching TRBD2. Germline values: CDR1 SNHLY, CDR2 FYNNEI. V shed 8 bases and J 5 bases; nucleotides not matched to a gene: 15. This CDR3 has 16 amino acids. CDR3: CASLTERGVRAETQYF. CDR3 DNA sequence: TGTGCCAGCCTGACTGAGCGGGGGGTAAGGGCGGAGACCCAGTACTTC.

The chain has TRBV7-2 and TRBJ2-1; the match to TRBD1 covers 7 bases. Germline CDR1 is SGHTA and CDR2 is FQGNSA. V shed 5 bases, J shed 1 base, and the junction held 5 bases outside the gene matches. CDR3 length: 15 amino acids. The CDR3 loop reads CASSPSRGSYNEQFF. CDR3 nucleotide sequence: TGTGCCAGCAGCCCCAGCAGGGGGTCCTACAATGAGCAGTTCTTC.

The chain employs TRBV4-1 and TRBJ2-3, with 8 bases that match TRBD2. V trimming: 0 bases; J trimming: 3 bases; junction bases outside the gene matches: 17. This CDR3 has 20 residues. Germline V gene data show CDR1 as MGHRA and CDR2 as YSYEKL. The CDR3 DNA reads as TGCGCCAGCAGCCAAGATAGGGGCTCTTTCAGCGGGGGCATGACAGATACGCAGTATTTT. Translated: CASSQDRGSFSGGMTDTQYF.

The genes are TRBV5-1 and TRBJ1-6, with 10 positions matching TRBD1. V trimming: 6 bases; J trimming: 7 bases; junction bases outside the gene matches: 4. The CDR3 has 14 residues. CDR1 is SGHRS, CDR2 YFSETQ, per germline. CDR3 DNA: TGCGCCAGCAAACCGGACAGGGGGAATTCACCCCTCCACTTT. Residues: CASKPDRGNSPLHF.

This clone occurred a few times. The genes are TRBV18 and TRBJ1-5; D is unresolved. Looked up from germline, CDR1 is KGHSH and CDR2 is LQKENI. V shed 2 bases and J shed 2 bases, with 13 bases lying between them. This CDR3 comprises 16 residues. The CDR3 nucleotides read TGTGCCAGCTCACCAGACAAGACACGTGGCAATCAGCCCCAGCATTTT. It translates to CASSPDKTRGNQPQHF.

As DNA, the CDR3 is TGTGCCAGCAGTGCTGGGACTGCGAACACTGAAGCTTTCTTT. Its translation is CASSAGTANTEAFF. V is TRBV6-4 and J is TRBJ1-1; TRBD1 is a possible D gene (5 bases). The V gene's germline CDR1 is MRHNA and CDR2 SNTAGT. The V and J ends lost 4 bases and 1 base respectively, with 10 bases between them. The CDR3 totals 14 residues.

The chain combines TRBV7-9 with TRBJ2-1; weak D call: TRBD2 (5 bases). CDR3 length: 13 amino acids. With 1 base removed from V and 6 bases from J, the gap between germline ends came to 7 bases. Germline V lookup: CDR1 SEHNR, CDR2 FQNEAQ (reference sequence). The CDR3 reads CASSLDGLNEQFF. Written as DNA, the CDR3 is TGTGCCAGCAGCTTAGACGGACTCAATGAGCAGTTCTTC.

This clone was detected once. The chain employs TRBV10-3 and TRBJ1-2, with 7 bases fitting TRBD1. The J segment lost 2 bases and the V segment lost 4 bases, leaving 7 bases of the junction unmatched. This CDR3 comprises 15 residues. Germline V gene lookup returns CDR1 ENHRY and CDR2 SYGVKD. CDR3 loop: CAISGGDSTNYGYTF. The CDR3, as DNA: TGTGCCATCAGTGGGGGGGACAGCACGAACTATGGCTACACCTTC.

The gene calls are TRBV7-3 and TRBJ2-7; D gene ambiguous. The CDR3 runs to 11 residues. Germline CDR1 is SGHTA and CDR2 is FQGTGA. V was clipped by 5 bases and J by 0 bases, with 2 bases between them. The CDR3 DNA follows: TGTGCCAGCAGCCTCTCCTACGAGCAGTACTTC. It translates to CASSLSYEQYF.

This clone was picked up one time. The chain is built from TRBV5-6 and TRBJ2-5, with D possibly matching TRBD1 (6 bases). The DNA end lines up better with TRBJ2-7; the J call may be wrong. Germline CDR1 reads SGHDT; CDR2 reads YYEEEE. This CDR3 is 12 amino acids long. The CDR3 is CASSLTGYEQYF. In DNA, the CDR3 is TGTGCCAGCAGCTTGACAGGGTACGAGCAGTACTTC.

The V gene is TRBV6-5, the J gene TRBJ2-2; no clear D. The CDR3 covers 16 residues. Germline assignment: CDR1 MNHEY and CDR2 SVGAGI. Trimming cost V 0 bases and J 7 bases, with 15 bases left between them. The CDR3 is CASSYSWALPDGELFF. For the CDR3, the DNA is TGTGCCAGCAGTTACTCGTGGGCTCTCCCTGACGGGGAGCTGTTTTTT.

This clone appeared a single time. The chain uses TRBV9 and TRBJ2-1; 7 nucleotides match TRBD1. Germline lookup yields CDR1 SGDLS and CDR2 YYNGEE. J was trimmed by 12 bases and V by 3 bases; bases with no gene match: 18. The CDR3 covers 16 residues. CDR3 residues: CASSDLQGQVLSGQFF. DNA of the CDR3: TGTGCCAGCAGCGACCTACAAGGACAGGTCCTTTCTGGGCAGTTCTTC.

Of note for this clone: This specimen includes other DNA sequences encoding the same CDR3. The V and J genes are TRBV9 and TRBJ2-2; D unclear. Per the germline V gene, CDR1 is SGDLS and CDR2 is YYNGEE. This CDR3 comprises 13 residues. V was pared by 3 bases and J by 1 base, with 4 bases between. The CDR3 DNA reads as TGTGCCAGCAGCGATCGGAACACCGGGGAGCTGTTTTTT. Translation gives CASSDRNTGELFF.

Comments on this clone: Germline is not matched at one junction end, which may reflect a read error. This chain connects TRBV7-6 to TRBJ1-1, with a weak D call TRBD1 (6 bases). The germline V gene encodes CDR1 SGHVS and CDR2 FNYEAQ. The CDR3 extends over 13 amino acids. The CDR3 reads CACSLGRGTEALF. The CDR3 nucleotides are TGTGCCTGCAGCTTGGGCAGGGGCACTGAAGCTCTCTTT.

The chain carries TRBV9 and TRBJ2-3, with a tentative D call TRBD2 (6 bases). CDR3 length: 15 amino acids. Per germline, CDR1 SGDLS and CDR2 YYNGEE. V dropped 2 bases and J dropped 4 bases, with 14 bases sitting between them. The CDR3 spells CASSVGGPISDTQYF. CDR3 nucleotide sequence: TGTGCCAGCAGCGTCGGGGGACCCATATCAGATACGCAGTATTTT.

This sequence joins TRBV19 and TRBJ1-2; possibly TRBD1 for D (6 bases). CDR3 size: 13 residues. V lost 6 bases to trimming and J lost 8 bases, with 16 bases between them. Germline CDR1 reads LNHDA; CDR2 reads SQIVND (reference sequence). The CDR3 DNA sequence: TGTGCCAGTAGCGGACGGGGGGCAGGGGGCTACACCTTC. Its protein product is CASSGRGAGGYTF.

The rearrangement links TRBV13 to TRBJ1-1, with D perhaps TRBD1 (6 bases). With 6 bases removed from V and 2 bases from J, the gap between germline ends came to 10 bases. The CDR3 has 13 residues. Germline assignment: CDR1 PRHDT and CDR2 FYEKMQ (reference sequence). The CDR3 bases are TGTGCCAGCAGACCGGACAGCAACACTGAAGCTTTCTTT. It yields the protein CASRPDSNTEAFF.

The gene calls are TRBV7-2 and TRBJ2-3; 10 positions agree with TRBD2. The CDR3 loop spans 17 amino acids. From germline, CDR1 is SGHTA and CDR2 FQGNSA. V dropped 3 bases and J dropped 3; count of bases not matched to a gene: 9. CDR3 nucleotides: TGTGCCAGCAGCTTCTTTCAGCGGGGGGGCGTGACAGATACGCAGTATTTT. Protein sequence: CASSFFQRGGVTDTQYF.

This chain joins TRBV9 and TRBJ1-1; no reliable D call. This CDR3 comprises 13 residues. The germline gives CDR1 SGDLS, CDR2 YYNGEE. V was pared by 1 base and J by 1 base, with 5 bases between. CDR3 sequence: CASSVLGNTEAFF. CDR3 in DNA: TGTGCCAGCAGCGTACTAGGGAACACTGAAGCTTTCTTT.

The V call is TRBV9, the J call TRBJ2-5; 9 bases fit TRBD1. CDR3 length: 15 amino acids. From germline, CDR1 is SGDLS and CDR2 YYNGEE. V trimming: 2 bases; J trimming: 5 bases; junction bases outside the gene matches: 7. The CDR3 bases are TGTGCCAGCAGCGTGGGGACAGGGTATAGGGAGACCCAGTACTTC. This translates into CASSVGTGYRETQYF.